This T cell receptor (beta chain) was obtained from a study of blood T cell repertoires in COVID-19. CDR1 is SNHLY and CDR2 is FYNNEI in the germline V gene. The CDR3 covers 15 residues. The V end lost 3 bases, the J end lost 0 bases, and 9 bases lay between the germline ends. Method: immunoSEQ multiplex PCR; TCRdb's copy keeps in-frame clones and lacks some. The table includes 200,000 to 250,000 clones, less than 85% detected once. This clone was seen only a few times. What was sequenced was peripheral blood. The source of this sequence is a woman older than 75 with active or convalescent COVID-19. This chain joins TRBV2 and TRBJ1-5; D remains ambiguous. The DNA of the CDR3 is TGTGCCAGCAGTGATTACAGAGATAGCAATCAGCCCCAGCATTTT. Translating gives CASSDYRDSNQPQHF. Using reference TRBV2 and TRBJ1-5 for the parts outside the CDR3, the full variable domain is EPEVTQTPSHQVTQMGQEVILRCVPISNHLYFYWYRQILGQKVEFLVSFYNNEISEKSEIFDDQFSVERPDGSNFTLKIRSTKLEDSAMYFCASSDYRDSNQPQHFGDGTRLSIL.